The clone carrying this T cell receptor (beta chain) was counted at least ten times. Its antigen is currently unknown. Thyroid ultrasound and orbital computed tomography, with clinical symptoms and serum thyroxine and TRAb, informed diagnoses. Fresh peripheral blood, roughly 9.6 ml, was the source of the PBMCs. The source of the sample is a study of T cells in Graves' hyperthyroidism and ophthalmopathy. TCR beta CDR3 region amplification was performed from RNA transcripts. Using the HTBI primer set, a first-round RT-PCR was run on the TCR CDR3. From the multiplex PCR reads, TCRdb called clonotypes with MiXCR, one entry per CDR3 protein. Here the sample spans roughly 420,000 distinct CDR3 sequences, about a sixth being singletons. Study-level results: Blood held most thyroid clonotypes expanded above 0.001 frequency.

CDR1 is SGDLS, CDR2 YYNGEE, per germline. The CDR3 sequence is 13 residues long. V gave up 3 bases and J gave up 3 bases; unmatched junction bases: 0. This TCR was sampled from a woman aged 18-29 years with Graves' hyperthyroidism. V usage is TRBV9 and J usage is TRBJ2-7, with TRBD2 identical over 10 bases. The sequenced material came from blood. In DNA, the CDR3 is TGTGCCAGCAGCGAGCGGGGGGGCTACGAGCAGTACTTC. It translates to CASSERGGYEQYF.